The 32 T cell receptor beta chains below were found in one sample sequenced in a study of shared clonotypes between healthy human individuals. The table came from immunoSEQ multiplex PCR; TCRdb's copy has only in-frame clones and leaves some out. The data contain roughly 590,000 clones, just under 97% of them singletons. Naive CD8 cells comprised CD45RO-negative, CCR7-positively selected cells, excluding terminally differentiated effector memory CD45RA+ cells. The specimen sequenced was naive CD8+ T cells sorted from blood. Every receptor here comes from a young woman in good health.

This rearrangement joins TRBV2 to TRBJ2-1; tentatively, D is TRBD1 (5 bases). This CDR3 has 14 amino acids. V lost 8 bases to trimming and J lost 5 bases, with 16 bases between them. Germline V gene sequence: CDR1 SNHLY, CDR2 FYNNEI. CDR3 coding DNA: TGTGCCAGCTCGAAAGGACACGGCAACAATGAGCAGTTCTTC. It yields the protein CASSKGHGNNEQFF.

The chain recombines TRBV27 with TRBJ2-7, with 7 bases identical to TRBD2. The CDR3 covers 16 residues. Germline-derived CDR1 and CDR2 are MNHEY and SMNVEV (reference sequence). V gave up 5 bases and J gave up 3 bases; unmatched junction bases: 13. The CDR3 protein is CASSPSSGTIRYEQYF. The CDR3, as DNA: TGTGCCAGCAGTCCCTCCTCCGGGACTATTCGCTACGAGCAGTACTTC.

For the CDR3, the DNA is TGCGCCAGCAGTGAGCCTAGCGTAATATACAATGAGCAGTTCTTC. Translating gives CASSEPSVIYNEQFF. This rearrangement joins TRBV10-2 to TRBJ2-1; D might be TRBD2 (6 bases). Germline V gene sequence: CDR1 WSHSY, CDR2 SAAADI. V was trimmed by 2 bases and J by 4 bases, leaving 12 bases between them. This CDR3 comprises 15 residues.

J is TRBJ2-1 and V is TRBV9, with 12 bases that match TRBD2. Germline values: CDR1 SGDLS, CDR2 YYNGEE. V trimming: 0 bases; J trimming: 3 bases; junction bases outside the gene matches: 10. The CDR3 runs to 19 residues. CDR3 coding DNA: TGTGCCAGCAGCGTAGATGCTAGCGGGAGGGCTCAGGTCTACAATGAGCAGTTCTTC. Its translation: CASSVDASGRAQVYNEQFF.

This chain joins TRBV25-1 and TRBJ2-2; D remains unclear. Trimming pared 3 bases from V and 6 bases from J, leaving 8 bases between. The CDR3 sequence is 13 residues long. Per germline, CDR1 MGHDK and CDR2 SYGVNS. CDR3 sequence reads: CASSEMGAGELFF. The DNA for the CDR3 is TGTGCCAGCAGTGAGATGGGTGCCGGGGAGCTGTTTTTT. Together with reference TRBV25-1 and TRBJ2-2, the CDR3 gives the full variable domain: EADIYQTPRYLVIGTGKKITLECSQTMGHDKMYWYQQDPGMELHLIHYSYGVNSTEKGDLSSESTVSRIRTEHFPLTLESARPSHTSQYLCASSEMGAGELFFGEGSRLTVL.

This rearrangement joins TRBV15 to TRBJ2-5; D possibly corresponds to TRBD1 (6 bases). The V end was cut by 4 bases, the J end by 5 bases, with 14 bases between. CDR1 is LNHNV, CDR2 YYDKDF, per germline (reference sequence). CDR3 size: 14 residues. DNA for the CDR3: TGTGCCACCAGCACAGGGGACATGGGCGAGACCCAGTACTTC. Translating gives CATSTGDMGETQYF. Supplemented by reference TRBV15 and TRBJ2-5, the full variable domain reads DAMVIQNPRYQVTQFGKPVTLSCSQTLNHNVMYWYQQKSSQAPKLLFHYYDKDFNNEADTPDNFQSRRPNTSFCFLDIRSPGLGDTAMYLCATSTGDMGETQYFGPGTRLLVL.

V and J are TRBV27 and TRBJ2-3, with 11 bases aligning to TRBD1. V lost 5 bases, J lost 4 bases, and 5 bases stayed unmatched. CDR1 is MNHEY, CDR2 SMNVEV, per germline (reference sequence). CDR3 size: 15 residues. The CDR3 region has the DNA TGTGCCAGCAGTGCGGGGACAGGGGGTGCAGATACGCAGTATTTT. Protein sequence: CASSAGTGGADTQYF.

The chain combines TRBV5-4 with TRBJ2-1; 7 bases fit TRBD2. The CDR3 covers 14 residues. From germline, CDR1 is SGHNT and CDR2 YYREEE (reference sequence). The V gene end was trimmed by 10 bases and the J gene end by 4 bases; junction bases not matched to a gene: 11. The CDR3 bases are TGTGCCTCCGGGGGAGCGGGAATATACAATGAGCAGTTCTTC. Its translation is CASGGAGIYNEQFF.

The CDR3: CASSLGLAGAHEQYF. CDR3 nucleotide sequence: TGTGCCAGCAGTCTGGGTCTAGCGGGAGCCCACGAGCAGTACTTC. The chain joins TRBV27 to TRBJ2-7; 10 bases align to TRBD2. Germline CDR1 MNHEY, CDR2 SMNVEV (reference sequence). The V segment lost 5 bases and the J segment 5 bases; nucleotides outside the gene matches: 9. This CDR3 has 15 amino acids.

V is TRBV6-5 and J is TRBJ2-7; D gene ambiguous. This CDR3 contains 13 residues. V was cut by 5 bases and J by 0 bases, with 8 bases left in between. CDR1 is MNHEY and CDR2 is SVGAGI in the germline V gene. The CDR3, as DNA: TGTGCCAGCAGTCCCTTAAGCTCCTACGAGCAGTACTTC. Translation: CASSPLSSYEQYF.

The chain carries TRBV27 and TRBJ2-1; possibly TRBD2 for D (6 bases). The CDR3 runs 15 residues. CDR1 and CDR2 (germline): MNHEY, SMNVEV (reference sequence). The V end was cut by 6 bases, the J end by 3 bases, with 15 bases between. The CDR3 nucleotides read TGTGCCAGCAGAACCGGGACTTTCAGCTACAATGAGCAGTTCTTC. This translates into CASRTGTFSYNEQFF.

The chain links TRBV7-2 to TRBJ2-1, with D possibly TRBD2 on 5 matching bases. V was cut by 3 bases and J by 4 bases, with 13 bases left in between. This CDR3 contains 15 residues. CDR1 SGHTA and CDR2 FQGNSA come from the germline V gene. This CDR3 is CASSFDYLGYNEQFF. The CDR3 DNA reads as TGTGCCAGCAGCTTTGACTACCTAGGGTACAATGAGCAGTTCTTC. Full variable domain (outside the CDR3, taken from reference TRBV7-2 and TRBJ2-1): GAGVSQSPSNKVTEKGKDVELRCDPISGHTALYWYRQSLGQGLEFLIYFQGNSAPDKSGLPSDRFSAERTGGSVSTLTIQRTQQEDSAVYLCASSFDYLGYNEQFFGPGTRLTVL.

The chain's CDR3 is CASSSGTTYEQYF. DNA of the CDR3: TGTGCCAGCAGCTCGGGGACGACCTACGAGCAGTACTTC. This rearrangement joins TRBV7-9 to TRBJ2-7, with D possibly being TRBD1 or TRBD2 (5 bases each). Germline V gene lookup returns CDR1 SEHNR and CDR2 FQNEAQ (reference sequence). Trimming removed 4 bases from V and 2 bases from J, with 9 bases in between. The CDR3 is made up of 13 amino acids.

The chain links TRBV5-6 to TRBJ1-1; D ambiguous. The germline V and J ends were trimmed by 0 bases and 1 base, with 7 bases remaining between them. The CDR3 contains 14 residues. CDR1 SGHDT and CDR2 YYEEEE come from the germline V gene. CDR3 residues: CASSLGARNTEAFF. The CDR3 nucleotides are TGTGCCAGCAGCTTGGGGGCTAGGAACACTGAAGCTTTCTTT.

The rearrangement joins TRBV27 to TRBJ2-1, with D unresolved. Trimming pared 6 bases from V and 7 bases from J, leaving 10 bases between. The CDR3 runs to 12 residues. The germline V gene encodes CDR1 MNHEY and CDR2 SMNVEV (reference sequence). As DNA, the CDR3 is TGTGCCAGCAGATTTCTAGGAAATGAGCAGTTCTTC. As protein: CASRFLGNEQFF.

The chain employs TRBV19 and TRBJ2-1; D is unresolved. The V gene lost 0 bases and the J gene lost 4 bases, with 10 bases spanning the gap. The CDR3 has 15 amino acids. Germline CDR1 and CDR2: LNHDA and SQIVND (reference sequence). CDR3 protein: CASSIDFSSYNEQFF. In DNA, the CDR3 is TGTGCCAGTAGTATAGATTTTAGTAGTTACAATGAGCAGTTCTTC.

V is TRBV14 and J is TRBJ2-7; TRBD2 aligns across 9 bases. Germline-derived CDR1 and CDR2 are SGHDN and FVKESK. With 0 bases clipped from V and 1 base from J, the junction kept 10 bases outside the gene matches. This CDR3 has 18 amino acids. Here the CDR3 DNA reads TGTGCCAGCAGCCAAGATCGACTTTTTCTAGCGGGATCCTACGAGCAGTACTTC. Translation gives CASSQDRLFLAGSYEQYF.

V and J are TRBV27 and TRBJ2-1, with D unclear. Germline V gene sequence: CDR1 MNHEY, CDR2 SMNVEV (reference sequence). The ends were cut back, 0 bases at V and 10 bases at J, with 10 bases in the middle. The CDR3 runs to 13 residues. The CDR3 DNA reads TGTGCCAGCAGTTTATCGACACTGGCCGAGCAGTTCTTC. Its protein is CASSLSTLAEQFF.

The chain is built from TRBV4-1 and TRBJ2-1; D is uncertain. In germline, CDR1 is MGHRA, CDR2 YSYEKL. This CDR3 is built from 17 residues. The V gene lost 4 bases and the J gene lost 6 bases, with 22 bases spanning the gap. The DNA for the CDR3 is TGCGCCAGCAGCCCTCTCGGCGGCCGTCGCCATGGCAATGAGCAGTTCTTC. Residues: CASSPLGGRRHGNEQFF.

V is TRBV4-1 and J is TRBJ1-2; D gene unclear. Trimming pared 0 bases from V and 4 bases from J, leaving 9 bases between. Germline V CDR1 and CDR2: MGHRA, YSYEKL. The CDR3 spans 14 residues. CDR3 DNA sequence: TGCGCCAGCAGCCAAGATCGGACGGCCTATGGCTACACCTTC. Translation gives CASSQDRTAYGYTF.

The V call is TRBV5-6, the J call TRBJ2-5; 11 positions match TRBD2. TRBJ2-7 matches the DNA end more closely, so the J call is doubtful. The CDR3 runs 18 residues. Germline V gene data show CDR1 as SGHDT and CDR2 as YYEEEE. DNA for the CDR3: TGTGCCAGCAGCCAGGGACTAGCGGAAACCCATTCCTCCTACGAGCAGTACTTC. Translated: CASSQGLAETHSSYEQYF.

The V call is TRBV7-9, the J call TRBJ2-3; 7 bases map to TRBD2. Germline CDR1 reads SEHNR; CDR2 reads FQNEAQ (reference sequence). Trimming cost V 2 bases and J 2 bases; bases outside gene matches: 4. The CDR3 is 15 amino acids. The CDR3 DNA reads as TGTGCCAGCAGCTTAACGGGAGGAAACACAGATACGCAGTATTTT. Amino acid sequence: CASSLTGGNTDTQYF.

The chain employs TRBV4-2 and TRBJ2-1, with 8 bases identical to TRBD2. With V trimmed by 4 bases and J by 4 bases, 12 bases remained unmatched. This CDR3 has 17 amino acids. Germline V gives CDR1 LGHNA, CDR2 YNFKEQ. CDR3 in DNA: TGTGCCAGCAGCCGTTATTACACTAGCGGCCCGTACAATGAGCAGTTCTTC. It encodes CASSRYYTSGPYNEQFF.

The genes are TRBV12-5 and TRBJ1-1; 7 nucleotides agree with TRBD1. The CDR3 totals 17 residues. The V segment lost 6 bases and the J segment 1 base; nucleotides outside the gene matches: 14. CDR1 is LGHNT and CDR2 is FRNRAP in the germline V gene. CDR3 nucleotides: TGTGCTAGTGGCCTACTTTACAGGGGAGGGGCGAACACTGAAGCTTTCTTT. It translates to CASGLLYRGGANTEAFF.

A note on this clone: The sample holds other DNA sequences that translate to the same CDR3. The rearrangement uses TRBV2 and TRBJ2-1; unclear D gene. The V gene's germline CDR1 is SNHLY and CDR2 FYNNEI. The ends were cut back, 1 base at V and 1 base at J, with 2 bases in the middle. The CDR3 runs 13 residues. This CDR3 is CASSEVSYNEQFF. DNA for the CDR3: TGTGCCAGCAGTGAAGTATCCTACAATGAGCAGTTCTTC.

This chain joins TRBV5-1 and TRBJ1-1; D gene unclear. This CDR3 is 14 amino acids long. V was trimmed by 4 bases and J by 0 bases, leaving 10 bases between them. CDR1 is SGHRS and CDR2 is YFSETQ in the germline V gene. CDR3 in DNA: TGCGCCAGCAGCCCGGGTCCCATGAACACTGAAGCTTTCTTT. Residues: CASSPGPMNTEAFF. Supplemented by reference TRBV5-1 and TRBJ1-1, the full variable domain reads KAGVTQTPRYLIKTRGQQVTLSCSPISGHRSVSWYQQTPGQGLQFLFEYFSETQRNKGNFPGRFSGRQFSNSRSEMNVSTLELGDSALYLCASSPGPMNTEAFFGQGTRLTVV.

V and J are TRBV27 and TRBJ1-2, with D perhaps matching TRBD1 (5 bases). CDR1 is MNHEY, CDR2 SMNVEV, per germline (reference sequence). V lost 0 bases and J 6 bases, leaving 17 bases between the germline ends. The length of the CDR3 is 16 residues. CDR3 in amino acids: CASSLSPSGRADGYTF. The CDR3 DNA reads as TGTGCCAGCAGTTTATCGCCCTCCGGCAGGGCAGATGGCTACACCTTC.

CDR3 sequence reads: CASRYDRDEQYF. CDR3 sequence (DNA): TGTGCCAGCAGGTACGACAGGGACGAGCAGTACTTC. The rearrangement uses TRBV7-9 and TRBJ2-7, with TRBD1 matching 7 bases. V lost 6 bases, J lost 5 bases, and 4 bases stayed unmatched. Germline CDR1 reads SEHNR; CDR2 reads FQNEAQ (reference sequence). The CDR3 loop spans 12 amino acids.

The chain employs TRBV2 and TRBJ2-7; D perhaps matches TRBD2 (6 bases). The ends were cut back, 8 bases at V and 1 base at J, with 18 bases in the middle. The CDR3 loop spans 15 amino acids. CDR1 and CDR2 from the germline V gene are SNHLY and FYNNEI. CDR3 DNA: TGTGCCAGCCGCTCCTCGGCAGGGAGGTCCTACGAGCAGTACTTC. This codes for CASRSSAGRSYEQYF.

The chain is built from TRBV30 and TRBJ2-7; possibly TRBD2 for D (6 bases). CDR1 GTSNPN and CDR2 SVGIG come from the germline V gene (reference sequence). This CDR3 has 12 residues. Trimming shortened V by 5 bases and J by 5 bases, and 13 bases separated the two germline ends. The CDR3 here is CAWSGRRDEQYF. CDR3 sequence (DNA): TGTGCCTGGTCGGGGAGGCGGGACGAGCAGTACTTC.

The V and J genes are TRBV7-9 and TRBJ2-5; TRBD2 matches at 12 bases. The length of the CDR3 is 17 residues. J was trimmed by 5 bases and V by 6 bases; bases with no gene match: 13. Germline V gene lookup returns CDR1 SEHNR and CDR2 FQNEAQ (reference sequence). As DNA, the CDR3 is TGTGCCAGCAGACGGGAGGCTAGCGGGAGGGCAGATGAGACCCAGTACTTC. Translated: CASRREASGRADETQYF.

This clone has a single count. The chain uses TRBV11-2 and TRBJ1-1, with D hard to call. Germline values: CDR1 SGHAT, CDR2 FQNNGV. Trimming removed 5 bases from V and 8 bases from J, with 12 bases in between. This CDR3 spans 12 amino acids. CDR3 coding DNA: TGTGCCAGCAGCGGGCGGGAGGGCGAAGCTTTCTTT. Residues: CASSGREGEAFF.